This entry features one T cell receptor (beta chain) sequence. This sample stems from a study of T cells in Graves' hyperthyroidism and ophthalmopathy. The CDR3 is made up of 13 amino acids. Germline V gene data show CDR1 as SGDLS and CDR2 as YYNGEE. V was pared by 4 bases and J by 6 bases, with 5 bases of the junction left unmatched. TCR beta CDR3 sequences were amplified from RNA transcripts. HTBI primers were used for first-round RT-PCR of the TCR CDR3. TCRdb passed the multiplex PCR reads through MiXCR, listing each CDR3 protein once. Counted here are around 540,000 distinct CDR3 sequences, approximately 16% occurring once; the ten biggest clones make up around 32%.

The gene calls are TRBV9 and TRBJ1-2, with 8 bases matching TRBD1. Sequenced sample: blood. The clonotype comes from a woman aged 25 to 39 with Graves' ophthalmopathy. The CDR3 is CASSWTGRNGYTF. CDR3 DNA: TGTGCCAGCAGCTGGACAGGGAGGAATGGCTACACCTTC.